A selection of T cell receptor beta chains follows, all from one sample in a study of cytomegalovirus exposure and HLA in healthy donors. TCRdb keeps only in-frame clones here, not all; method: immunoSEQ multiplex PCR. The table lists 150,000 to 200,000 clones. The material sequenced was PBMCs. Every receptor here comes from a woman younger than 30 in good health and CMV-seropositive. CDR3s include the opening cysteine and the closing phenylalanine or tryptophan.

TRBJ2-7 | TRBV15 | CATSRGGLAGGFYEQYF
TRBJ1-1 | TRBV6-1 | CASSERLNTEAFF
TRBJ2-7 | TRBV7-9 | CASSATGTASSYEQYF
TRBJ2-3 | TRBV11-1 | CASSQTGNPTDTQYF
TRBJ2-7 | TRBV5-5 | CASSQQGHSYEQYF
TRBJ2-3 | TRBV5-4 | CASSPGHLRDTQYF
TRBJ2-4 | TRBV2 | CASSTLAGGVVNF
TRBJ2-1 | TRBV7-3 | CASSPYPRGGNEQFF
TRBJ1-1 | TRBV19 | CASRGSRVEAFF
TRBJ1-1 | TRBV25-1 | CASSGTVSEAFF
TRBJ2-1 | TRBV2 | CASSEGGAGGPDEQFF
TRBJ2-7 | TRBV11-2 | CASSTLKRNSSYEQYF
TRBJ1-1 | TRBV27 | CASSLAPGTANTEAFF
TRBJ1-3 | TRBV6-5 | CASSYADTGNTIYF
TRBJ1-1 | TRBV19 | CASSRRDMNTEAFF
TRBJ1-6 | TRBV5-4 | CASSPTNTGSPLHF